This TCR beta chain comes out of a study of blood T cell repertoires in COVID-19. Looking at the study overall: Whether acute or convalescent, the COVID-19 samples came from the United States, Italy and Spain. T cells, B-cell-depleted T cells, or PBMCs provided the cDNA or gDNA that served as material.

The ends were cut back, 0 bases at V and 0 bases at J, with 9 bases in the middle. The CDR3 spans 16 residues. CDR1 and CDR2 from the germline V gene are MNHEY and SMNVEV (reference sequence). Original methodology: Quantification of nucleated cells was approximated via reference gene primer amplification. TCRdb keeps only in-frame clones here, not all; method: immunoSEQ multiplex PCR. The V and J calls and clone size are taken from that table; D and trimming were inferred from the DNA. The sample consists of about 14,000 clones, 84% of them appearing once. The rearrangement joins TRBV27 to TRBJ2-4; possibly TRBD2 for D (5 bases). Material for sequencing was peripheral blood. The clonotype comes from a woman in her forties or fifties with active or convalescent COVID-19. CDR3 DNA: TGTGCCAGCAGTTTATCCGGGGTGCTAGCCAAAAACATTCAGTACTTC. Its protein product is CASSLSGVLAKNIQYF.